A single sample gave rise to the 18 T cell receptor beta chains below, sequenced in a study of blood T cell repertoires in COVID-19. The repertoire was sequenced with immunoSEQ multiplex PCR; TCRdb's copy has only in-frame clones and lacks some. The data contain approximately 150,000 clones, about 81% of them singletons. The specimen sequenced was peripheral blood. These TCRs come from a human donor in a cohort sampled during active COVID-19.

This clone was observed a handful of times. This CDR3 reads CAWSGPWGDGEKLFF. CDR3 coding DNA: TGTGCCTGGAGCGGACCGTGGGGGGACGGCGAAAAACTGTTTTTT. The chain links TRBV30 to TRBJ1-4, with D possibly TRBD1 on 5 matching bases. CDR1 is GTSNPN and CDR2 is SVGIG in the germline V gene (reference sequence). Trimming removed 3 bases from V and 8 bases from J, with 19 bases in between. The CDR3 spans 15 residues.

The chain has TRBV6-2 or TRBV6-3 and TRBJ1-1, with TRBD1 as a possible D gene (5 bases). The CDR3 is 16 amino acids. The V gene lost 0 bases and the J gene lost 6 bases, with 17 bases spanning the gap. Germline lookup yields CDR1 MNHEY and CDR2 SVGEGT. The CDR3 DNA follows: TGTGCCAGCAGTTACTCGAGATGGGCAGGGACTGCTGAAGCTTTCTTT. As protein: CASSYSRWAGTAEAFF.

The chain recombines TRBV7-2 with TRBJ2-5; possibly TRBD2 for D (7 bases). V was cut by 3 bases and J by 5 bases, with 13 bases left in between. This CDR3 contains 14 residues. CDR1 SGHTA and CDR2 FQGNSA come from the germline V gene. CDR3 coding DNA: TGTGCCAGCAGCTTGATGGGGGGGCAGGAGACCCAGTACTTC. This translates into CASSLMGGQETQYF. The variable domain in full, with the rest retrieved from reference TRBV7-2 and TRBJ2-5, is GAGVSQSPSNKVTEKGKDVELRCDPISGHTALYWYRQSLGQGLEFLIYFQGNSAPDKSGLPSDRFSAERTGGSVSTLTIQRTQQEDSAVYLCASSLMGGQETQYFGPGTRLLVL.

This chain uses TRBV12-5 with TRBJ2-5; D unclear. The CDR3 is 12 residues long. Per germline, CDR1 LGHNT and CDR2 FRNRAP. The V end was cut by 3 bases, the J end by 4 bases, with 6 bases between. The CDR3 DNA reads TGTGCTAGTGGTTTTAATCGAGAGACCCAGTACTTC. Translated, it gives CASGFNRETQYF.

The chain couples TRBV24-1 to TRBJ2-1, with D perhaps TRBD2 (6 bases). CDR1 and CDR2 from the germline V gene are KGHDR and SFDVKD. V was pared by 4 bases and J by 7 bases, with 13 bases between. The CDR3 is 14 residues long. CDR3 in amino acids: CATSDRLVGNEQFF. The DNA of the CDR3 is TGTGCCACCAGTGACCGACTAGTTGGGAATGAGCAGTTCTTC.

This sequence joins TRBV4-3 and TRBJ1-1; D gene ambiguous. Between the trimmed V and J ends, which lost 0 bases and 10 bases, there was a span of 18 bases. This CDR3 spans 15 amino acids. Germline V gene sequence: CDR1 LGHNA, CDR2 YSLEER. CDR3 bases: TGCGCCAGCAGCCAAGATAGAGAGGACGCCGGGGTAGCTTTCTTT. It encodes CASSQDREDAGVAFF.

The rearrangement joins TRBV12-3 or TRBV12-4 to TRBJ1-5; D remains unclear. V was clipped by 5 bases and J by 8 bases, with 13 bases between them. The CDR3 is 13 amino acids. CDR3 nucleotide sequence: TGTGCCAGCAGTCGCCTTCGTAGTGAGCCCCAGCATTTT. Translating gives CASSRLRSEPQHF.

The chain uses TRBV4-3 and TRBJ2-3; 7 bases are shared with TRBD2. Germline CDR1 reads LGHNA; CDR2 reads YSLEER. The CDR3 sequence is 19 residues long. V dropped 3 bases and J dropped 0; count of bases not matched to a gene: 15. The CDR3 DNA follows: TGCGCCAGCAGCCAGGAAGAACCTCTACTAGCGTATAGCACAGATACGCAGTATTTT. Translated, it gives CASSQEEPLLAYSTDTQYF.

V gene TRBV2 combines with J gene TRBJ2-5; 8 positions agree with TRBD1. With 6 bases clipped from V and 1 base from J, the junction kept 4 bases outside the gene matches. CDR1 is SNHLY, CDR2 FYNNEI, per germline. The CDR3 loop spans 14 amino acids. CDR3: CASRETGAQETQYF. The DNA for the CDR3 is TGTGCCAGCAGGGAGACAGGGGCCCAAGAGACCCAGTACTTC.

The chain carries TRBV9 and TRBJ1-1; D unresolved. V lost 2 bases and J lost 1, with 6 bases in between. There are 13 residues in the CDR3. The germline gives CDR1 SGDLS, CDR2 YYNGEE. The CDR3 is CASSVVANTEAFF. DNA for the CDR3: TGTGCCAGCAGCGTGGTAGCGAACACTGAAGCTTTCTTT.

The chain recombines TRBV10-2 with TRBJ1-5; D ambiguous. The V gene lost 7 bases and the J gene lost 2 bases, with 15 bases spanning the gap. The CDR3 totals 15 residues. CDR1 is WSHSY and CDR2 is SAAADI in the germline V gene. The CDR3 DNA reads as TGCGCCAGCAAAGGTTTGGGAGGCGGCAATCAGCCCCAGCATTTT. Encoded protein: CASKGLGGGNQPQHF.

V and J are TRBV5-4 and TRBJ2-1; possibly TRBD1 for D (6 bases). This CDR3 contains 14 residues. V lost 7 bases to trimming and J lost 6 bases, with 17 bases between them. Germline V gives CDR1 SGHNT, CDR2 YYREEE (reference sequence). This chain's CDR3 is CASALQGAGNEQFF. CDR3 DNA sequence: TGTGCCAGCGCCTTACAGGGAGCTGGCAATGAGCAGTTCTTC.

The rearrangement links TRBV15 to TRBJ2-1, with a weak D call TRBD1 (5 bases). The germline V gene encodes CDR1 LNHNV and CDR2 YYDKDF (reference sequence). V was shortened by 3 bases and J by 3 bases, with 12 bases between the two germline ends. The CDR3 totals 15 residues. CDR3 region: CATSRSQGNYNEQFF. CDR3 nucleotide sequence: TGTGCCACCAGCAGGTCCCAGGGTAACTACAATGAGCAGTTCTTC. The full variable domain, in which reference TRBV15 and TRBJ2-1 provide the parts outside the CDR3, is DAMVIQNPRYQVTQFGKPVTLSCSQTLNHNVMYWYQQKSSQAPKLLFHYYDKDFNNEADTPDNFQSRRPNTSFCFLDIRSPGLGDTAMYLCATSRSQGNYNEQFFGPGTRLTVL.

Written as DNA, the CDR3 is TGTGCCATCAGTAAATTCGGGACAGGGGGCGCAGAGACCCAGTACTTC. This codes for CAISKFGTGGAETQYF. The rearrangement joins TRBV10-3 to TRBJ2-5; 12 positions agree with TRBD1. After removal of 5 bases from V and 4 bases from J, the junction contained 8 bases not matched to a gene. Germline CDR1 reads ENHRY; CDR2 reads SYGVKD. This CDR3 region has 16 residues.

The rearrangement links TRBV14 to TRBJ1-2; D remains ambiguous. V was trimmed by 4 bases and J by 6 bases, leaving 12 bases between them. Germline V gene sequence: CDR1 SGHDN, CDR2 FVKESK. The CDR3 has 13 amino acids. The DNA of the CDR3 is TGTGCCAGCAGCCTCTTGAACGCGGATGGCTACACCTTC. Amino acids: CASSLLNADGYTF.

The rearrangement joins TRBV5-1 to TRBJ2-7; possible D gene TRBD1, 5 bases. The CDR3 is 14 residues long. Trimming took 0 bases from V and 3 from J, leaving 10 bases between them. CDR1 SGHRS and CDR2 YFSETQ come from the germline V gene. This CDR3 reads CASSLVSGHYEQYF. Written as DNA, the CDR3 is TGCGCCAGCAGCTTGGTGTCAGGGCACTACGAGCAGTACTTC. Full variable domain (rest looked up from reference TRBV5-1 and TRBJ2-7): KAGVTQTPRYLIKTRGQQVTLSCSPISGHRSVSWYQQTPGQGLQFLFEYFSETQRNKGNFPGRFSGRQFSNSRSEMNVSTLELGDSALYLCASSLVSGHYEQYFGPGTRLTVT.

V is TRBV2 and J is TRBJ1-5; D is ambiguous. Trimming took off 7 bases at V and 3 bases at J, with 7 bases between the two ends. The germline CDR1 and CDR2 sequences are SNHLY and FYNNEI. The CDR3 totals 12 residues. The chain's CDR3 is CASTGYNQPQHF. The CDR3 DNA sequence: TGTGCCAGCACAGGTTACAATCAGCCCCAGCATTTT.

This chain uses TRBV5-6 with TRBJ1-1; D may be TRBD1 (6 bases). Per germline, CDR1 SGHDT and CDR2 YYEEEE. Trimming cost V 5 bases and J 0 bases, with 8 bases left between them. There are 13 residues in the CDR3. The CDR3 DNA reads as TGTGCCAGCAGTTCAGGGGTGAACACTGAAGCTTTCTTT. As protein: CASSSGVNTEAFF.